This record covers a single T cell receptor (beta chain). Its antigen is still unknown. Trimming removed 6 bases at V and 6 bases at J, with 12 bases between. CDR1 is SNHLY and CDR2 is FYNNEI in the germline V gene. The CDR3 totals 13 residues. Produced via immunoSEQ multiplex PCR; TCRdb's table is partial and in-frame only. Of about 150,000 clones in the sample, more than 80% were seen once. This specimen belongs to a study of cytomegalovirus exposure and HLA in healthy donors. Looking at the study overall: The 120 or so validation repertoires used a platform that matched the one used for the approximately 700 first-cohort repertoires, as a later analysis reported. Overall study findings and caveats: Later, an analysis found that TCR clusters from the first cohort tended to co-occur in the approximately 130 validation repertoires. Roughly 170 TCR beta chains were listed as cytomegalovirus-associated.

The TCR comes from a woman in her twenties or thirties in good health and CMV-seropositive. The chain uses TRBV2 and TRBJ2-1; D call uncertain. Sample: PBMCs. CDR3 sequence reads: CASSDPRINEQFF. The CDR3 DNA reads TGTGCCAGCAGCGACCCGAGGATCAATGAGCAGTTCTTC.